A single T cell receptor beta chain is shown here with its context. The data are from a study of blood T cell repertoires in COVID-19. Whole-study context: PBMCs, B-cell-depleted T cells, or T cells were the source of the cDNA or gDNA that made up the material.

The CDR3 totals 17 residues. The V gene lost 0 bases and the J gene lost 3 bases, with 18 bases spanning the gap. Germline lookup yields CDR1 SGDLS and CDR2 YYNGEE. Using immunoSEQ multiplex PCR, the repertoire was profiled, and TCRdb retains in-frame clones only, with some absent. The table lists just over 90,000 clones, approximately 80% of them singletons. Material for sequencing was peripheral blood. The V and J genes are TRBV9 and TRBJ1-2; D is perhaps TRBD1 (6 bases). This TCR derives from a man between 65 and 85 years old with acute or convalescent COVID-19. CDR3 protein: CASSVEPGARSDYGYTF. The CDR3 coding sequence is TGTGCCAGCAGCGTAGAACCAGGGGCCCGTTCGGACTATGGCTACACCTTC.